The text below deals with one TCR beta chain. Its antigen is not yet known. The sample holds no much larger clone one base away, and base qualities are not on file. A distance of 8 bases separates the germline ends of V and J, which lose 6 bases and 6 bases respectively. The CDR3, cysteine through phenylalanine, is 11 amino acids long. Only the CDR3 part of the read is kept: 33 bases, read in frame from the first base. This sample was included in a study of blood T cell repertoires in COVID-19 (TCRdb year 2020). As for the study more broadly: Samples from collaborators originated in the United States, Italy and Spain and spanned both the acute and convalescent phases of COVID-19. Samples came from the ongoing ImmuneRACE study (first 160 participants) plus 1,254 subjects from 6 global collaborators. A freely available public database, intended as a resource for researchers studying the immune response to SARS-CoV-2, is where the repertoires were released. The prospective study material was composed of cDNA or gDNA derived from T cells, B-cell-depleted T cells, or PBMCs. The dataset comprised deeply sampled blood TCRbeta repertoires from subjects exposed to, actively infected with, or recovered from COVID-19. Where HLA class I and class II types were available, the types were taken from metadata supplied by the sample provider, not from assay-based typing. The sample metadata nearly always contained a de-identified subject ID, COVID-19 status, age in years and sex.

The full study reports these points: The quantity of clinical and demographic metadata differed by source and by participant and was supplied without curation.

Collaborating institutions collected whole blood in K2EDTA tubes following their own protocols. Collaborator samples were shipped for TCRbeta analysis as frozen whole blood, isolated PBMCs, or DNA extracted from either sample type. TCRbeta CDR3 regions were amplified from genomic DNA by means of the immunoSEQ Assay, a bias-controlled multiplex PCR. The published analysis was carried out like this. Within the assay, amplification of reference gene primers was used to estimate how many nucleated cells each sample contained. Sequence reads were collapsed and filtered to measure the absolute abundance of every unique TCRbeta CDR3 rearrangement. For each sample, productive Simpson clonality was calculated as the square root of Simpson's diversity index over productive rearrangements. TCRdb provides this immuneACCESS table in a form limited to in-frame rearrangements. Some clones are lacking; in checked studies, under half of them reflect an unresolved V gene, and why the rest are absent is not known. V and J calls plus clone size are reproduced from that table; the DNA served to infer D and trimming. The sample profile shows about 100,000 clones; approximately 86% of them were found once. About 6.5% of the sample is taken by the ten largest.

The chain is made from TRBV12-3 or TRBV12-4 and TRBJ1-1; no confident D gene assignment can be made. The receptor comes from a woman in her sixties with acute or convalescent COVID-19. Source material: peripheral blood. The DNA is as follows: TGTGCCAGCAGCCCCGTTTCTGAAGCTTTCTTT. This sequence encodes CASSPVSEAFF.